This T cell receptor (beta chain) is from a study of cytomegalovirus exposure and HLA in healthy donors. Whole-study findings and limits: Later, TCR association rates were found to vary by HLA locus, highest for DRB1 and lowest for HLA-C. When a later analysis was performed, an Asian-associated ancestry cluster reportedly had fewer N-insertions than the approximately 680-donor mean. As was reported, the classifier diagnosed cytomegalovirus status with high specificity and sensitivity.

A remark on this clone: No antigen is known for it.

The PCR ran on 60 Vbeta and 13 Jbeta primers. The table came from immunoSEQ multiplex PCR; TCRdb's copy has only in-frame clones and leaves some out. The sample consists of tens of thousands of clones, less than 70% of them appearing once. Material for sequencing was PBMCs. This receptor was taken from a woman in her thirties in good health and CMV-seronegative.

The CDR3 region has the DNA TGTGCCTGGAGTGAGGGACAGGGTTTGTCTTCACCCCTCCACTTT. It translates to CAWSEGQGLSSPLHF. The chain has TRBV30 and TRBJ1-6; 9 positions agree with TRBD1. V was clipped by 1 base and J by 9 bases; unmatched bases: 7. CDR1 is GTSNPN and CDR2 is SVGIG in the germline V gene (reference sequence). This CDR3 has 15 residues. The whole variable domain, filled in from reference TRBV30 and TRBJ1-6, reads SQTIHQWPATLVQPVGSPLSLECTVEGTSNPNLYWYRQAAGRGLQLLFYSVGIGQISSEVPQNLSASRPQDRQFILSSKKLLLSDSGFYLCAWSEGQGLSSPLHFGNGTRLTVT.